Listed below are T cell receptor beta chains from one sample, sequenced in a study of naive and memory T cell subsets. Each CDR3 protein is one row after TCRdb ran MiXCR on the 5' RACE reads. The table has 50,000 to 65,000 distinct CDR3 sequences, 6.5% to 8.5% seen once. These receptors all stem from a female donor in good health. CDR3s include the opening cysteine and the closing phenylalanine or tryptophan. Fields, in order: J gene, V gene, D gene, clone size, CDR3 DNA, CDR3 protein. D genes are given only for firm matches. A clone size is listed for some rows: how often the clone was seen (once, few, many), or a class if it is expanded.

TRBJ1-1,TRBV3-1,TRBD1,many,TGTGCCAGCAGCCTCGGGACAGGGGTTGTAGGCACTGAAGCTTTCTTT,CASSLGTGVVGTEAFF
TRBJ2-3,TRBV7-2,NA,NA,TGTGCCAGCAGCTTAGGTTCGGCCCCAGATACGCAGTATTTT,CASSLGSAPDTQYF
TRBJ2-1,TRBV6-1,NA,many,TGTGCCAGCAGTATCGACAGGGGAGCGGGGCGAAACAATGAGCAGTTCTTC,CASSIDRGAGRNNEQFF
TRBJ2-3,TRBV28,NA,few,TGTGCCAGCAGTTTGGCCGGGGAGGGCACAGATACGCAGTATTTT,CASSLAGEGTDTQYF
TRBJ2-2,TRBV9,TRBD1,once,TGTGCCAGCAGCTTACAGGGGGCGGCGAACACCGGGGAGCTGTTTTTT,CASSLQGAANTGELFF
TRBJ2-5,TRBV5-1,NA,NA,TGCGCCAGCAGCTTGGCAACTTTTGTGGAGACCCAGTACTTC,CASSLATFVETQYF
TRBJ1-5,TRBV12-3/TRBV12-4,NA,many,TGTGCCAGCAACCGGGGAGGGGCAGTTAATCAGCCCCAGCATTTT,CASNRGGAVNQPQHF
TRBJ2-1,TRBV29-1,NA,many,TGCAGCGGTGGGATCGACAATGAGCAGTTCTTC,CSGGIDNEQFF
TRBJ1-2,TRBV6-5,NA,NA,TGTGCCAGCAGTTACTCCCGGACGGGGAACTATGGCTACACCTTC,CASSYSRTGNYGYTF
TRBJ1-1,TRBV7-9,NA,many,TGTGCCAGCAAATATGATCGGTCTAGCACTGAAGCTTTCTTT,CASKYDRSSTEAFF
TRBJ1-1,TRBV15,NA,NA,TGTGCCACCAGCAGAGAAAAGGGGTTCCGCACTGAAGCTTTCTTT,CATSREKGFRTEAFF
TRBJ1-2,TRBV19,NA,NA,TGTGCCAGTAGTCTCCGTCAGGGGATCTATGGCTACACCTTC,CASSLRQGIYGYTF
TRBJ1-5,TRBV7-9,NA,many,TGTGCCAGCAGCCTAGGCAGTTGGGTAAAGGAAGGCAATCAGCCCCAGCATTTT,CASSLGSWVKEGNQPQHF
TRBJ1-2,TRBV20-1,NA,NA,TGCAGTGCTAGATTGGACTATGGCTACACCTTC,CSARLDYGYTF
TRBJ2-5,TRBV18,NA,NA,TGTGCCAGCTCACCACCTGAAGCCCTTAATCAAAGGGGGACCCAGTACTTC,CASSPPEALNQRGTQYF
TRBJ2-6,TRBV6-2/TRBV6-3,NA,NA,TGTGCCAGCAGACTAGGGACGAGGGCTGGGGCCAACGTCCTGACTTTC,CASRLGTRAGANVLTF
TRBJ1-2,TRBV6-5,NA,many,TGTGCCAGCAGTTACGCCACAGGGTCGGCCTATGGCTACACCTTC,CASSYATGSAYGYTF
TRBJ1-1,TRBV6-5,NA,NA,TGTGCCAGCAGTTACATGGGGGACACTGAAGCTTTCTTT,CASSYMGDTEAFF
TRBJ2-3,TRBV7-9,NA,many,TGTGCCAGCAGCTTAACCCAGTCGGGGGTGGATACGCAGTATTTT,CASSLTQSGVDTQYF
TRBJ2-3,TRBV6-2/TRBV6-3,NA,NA,TGTGCCAGCAGTTTTCTTGGACGGGGGGCCTTCACAGATACGCAGTATTTT,CASSFLGRGAFTDTQYF
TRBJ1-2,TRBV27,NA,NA,TGTGCCAGCAGTCTATTCAGGTCCTATGGCTACACCTTC,CASSLFRSYGYTF
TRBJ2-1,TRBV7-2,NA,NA,TGTGCCAGCAGCTTAGAGAGGGGGTGGGCCAATGAGCAGTTCTTC,CASSLERGWANEQFF
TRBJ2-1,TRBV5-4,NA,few,TGTGCCAGCAGCTTGGGGGGCAGGGGAGAGAACAATGAGCAGTTCTTC,CASSLGGRGENNEQFF
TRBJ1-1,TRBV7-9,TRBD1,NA,TGTGCCAGCAGCTTGGGACAGGGTGAAGCTTTCTTT,CASSLGQGEAFF
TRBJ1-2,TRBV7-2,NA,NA,TGTGCCAGCAGCTTAGGGCGCGGGGTTGGCTACACCTTC,CASSLGRGVGYTF
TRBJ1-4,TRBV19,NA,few,TGTGCCAGTAGTATGGGCGGGGCCCGGAGGGAAAAACTGTTTTTT,CASSMGGARREKLFF
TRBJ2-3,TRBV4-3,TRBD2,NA,TGCGCCAGCAGCCAAGACTTTAGCGGGGGGGCAGATACGCAGTATTTT,CASSQDFSGGADTQYF
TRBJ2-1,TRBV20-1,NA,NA,TGCAGTGCTAGACCCCTCGGGGCCTTTGGGAATGAGCAGTTCTTC,CSARPLGAFGNEQFF
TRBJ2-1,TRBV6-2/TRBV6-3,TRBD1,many,TGTGCCAGCAGAGGAAGGGACAGGGCCACTGAGCAGTTCTTC,CASRGRDRATEQFF
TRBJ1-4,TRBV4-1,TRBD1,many,TGCGCCAGCAGCCAGCACGGGACAGGCGGTGAAAAACTGTTTTTT,CASSQHGTGGEKLFF
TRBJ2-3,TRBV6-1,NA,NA,TGTGCCAGCAGTGAAGCGGGAGTCTCTAGCACAGATACGCAGTATTTT,CASSEAGVSSTDTQYF
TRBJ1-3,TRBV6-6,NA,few,TGTGCCAGCAGCCCGAATACACCCAACTCTGGAAACACCATATATTTT,CASSPNTPNSGNTIYF
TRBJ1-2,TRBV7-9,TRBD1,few,TGTGCCAGCAGCTTAAGTGCAGGGGGTAACTATGGCTACACCTTC,CASSLSAGGNYGYTF
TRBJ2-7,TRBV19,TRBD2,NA,TGTGCCAGTAGTACCGGTCGACTAGCGGGGGGCAGGAACGAGCAGTACTTC,CASSTGRLAGGRNEQYF
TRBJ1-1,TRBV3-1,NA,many,TGTGCCAGCAGCCCGATGTCGTTTCTGGCCACTGAAGCTTTCTTT,CASSPMSFLATEAFF
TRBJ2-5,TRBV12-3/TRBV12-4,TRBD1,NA,TGTGCCAGCAGTTTCCGCGACAGGGGAGAGACCCAGTACTTC,CASSFRDRGETQYF
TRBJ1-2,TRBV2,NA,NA,TGTGCCAGCCGACAGGAGGGGTATGGCTACACCTTC,CASRQEGYGYTF
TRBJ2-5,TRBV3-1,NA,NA,TGTGCCAGCAGCCATCGTCGGGAAAGCCAAGAGACCCAGTACTTC,CASSHRRESQETQYF
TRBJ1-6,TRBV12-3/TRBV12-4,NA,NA,TGTGCCAGCAGTTTAATCCCTAATTCACCCCTCCACTTT,CASSLIPNSPLHF
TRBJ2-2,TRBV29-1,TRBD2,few,TGCAGCGTTTTTGGGGGGGACTACACCGGGGAGCTGTTTTTT,CSVFGGDYTGELFF
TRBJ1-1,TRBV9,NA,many,TGTGCCAGCAGCCTACGCGGGACCATGAACACTGAAGCTTTCTTT,CASSLRGTMNTEAFF
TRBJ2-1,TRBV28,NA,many,TGTGCCAGCAGTTTAGCGGGGGCATACAATGAGCAGTTCTTC,CASSLAGAYNEQFF
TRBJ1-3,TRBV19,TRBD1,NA,TGTGCCAGTAGGATGTTTTCGACAGGGGCTGGAAACACCATATATTTT,CASRMFSTGAGNTIYF
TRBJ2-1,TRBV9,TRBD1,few,TGTGCCAGCAGCGACCGACAGGGACCTTACAATGAGCAGTTCTTC,CASSDRQGPYNEQFF
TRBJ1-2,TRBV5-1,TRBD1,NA,TGCGCCAGCAGCTCAGGGGGCGAGGATGGCTACACCTTC,CASSSGGEDGYTF
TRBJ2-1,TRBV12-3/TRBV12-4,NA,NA,TGTGCCAGCATTACCGACAGGTCTGAGGAGCAGTTCTTC,CASITDRSEEQFF
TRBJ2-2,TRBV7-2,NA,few,TGTGCCAGCAGCTTAAAATTGGCACCCAGCAGGGAGCTGTTTTTT,CASSLKLAPSRELFF
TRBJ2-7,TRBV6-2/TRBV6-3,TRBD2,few,TGTGCCAGCAGTTACGGGCTAGCGGGGCTCTACGAGCAGTACTTC,CASSYGLAGLYEQYF
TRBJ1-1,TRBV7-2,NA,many,TGTGCCAGCAGCAGAGGCTTGGGGACCCAAGCTTTCTTT,CASSRGLGTQAFF
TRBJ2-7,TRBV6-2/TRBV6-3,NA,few,TGTGCCAGCAGCCCAATTTTGGGTAAGGCAAACTTC,CASSPILGKANF
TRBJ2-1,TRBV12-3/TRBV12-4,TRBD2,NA,TGTGCCAGCAGTCCCAGACAATCTAGTAGCGGGGGTTACAATGAGCAGTTCTTC,CASSPRQSSSGGYNEQFF
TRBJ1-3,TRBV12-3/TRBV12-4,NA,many,TGTGCCAGCAGTTTTGGAAACACCATATATTTT,CASSFGNTIYF
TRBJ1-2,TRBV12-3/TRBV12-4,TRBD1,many,TGTGCCAGCAGTGCGGGACAGGGGGATGGCTACACCTTC,CASSAGQGDGYTF
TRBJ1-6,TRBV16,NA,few,TGTGCCAGCAGCCGGGCGGTTAATTCACCCCTCCACTTT,CASSRAVNSPLHF
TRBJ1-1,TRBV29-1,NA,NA,TGCAGCGTAAGGGACACTTCGAACACTGAAGCTTTCTTT,CSVRDTSNTEAFF
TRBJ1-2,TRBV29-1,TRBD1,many,TGCAGCACGGACAGGGGGCATCCCTTGTTCTATGGCTACACCTTC,CSTDRGHPLFYGYTF
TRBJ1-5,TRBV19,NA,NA,TGTGCCAGTAGGTGGGCAGGACGTAGAATGGGCAATCAGCCCCAGCATTTT,CASRWAGRRMGNQPQHF